This T cell receptor beta chain emerged from a study of blood T cell repertoires in COVID-19. Profiled with immunoSEQ multiplex PCR; TCRdb holds only in-frame clones, not every one. This table has around 50,000 clones, about 90% appearing once. Germline CDR1 is MNHNS and CDR2 is SASEGT. This CDR3 comprises 14 residues. V dropped 3 bases and J dropped 5 bases, with 8 bases sitting between them. The chain has TRBV6-1 and TRBJ2-6; D call uncertain. This TCR derives from a woman of 80 years or more with COVID-19, enrolled during active disease. Sequencing was done on a sample of peripheral blood. For the CDR3, the DNA is TGTGCCAGCAGTGACCAAGACAGGGCCAACGTCCTGACTTTC. This codes for CASSDQDRANVLTF.